Detailed here is one TCR beta chain. Regarding time point: newly diagnosed GD, antithyroid drugs for less than 3 months. From PBMCs, RNA was extracted and then used to make the TCR library. Assembly of TCR beta libraries relied on iRepertoire HTBI primers together with Arm-PCR of CDR3 regions. Each CDR3 protein is one row after TCRdb ran MiXCR on the multiplex PCR reads. Of under 800,000 distinct CDR3 sequences in the sample, 16% were seen once. The sample belongs to a study of regulatory T cells in long-lasting Graves disease. Germline V gene sequence: CDR1 MDHEN, CDR2 SYDVKM. The CDR3 has 16 amino acids. The V end lost 6 bases, the J end lost 2 bases, and 19 bases lay between the germline ends. The same sample was also used in a study of T cells in Graves' hyperthyroidism and ophthalmopathy.

The sequences come from peripheral blood mononuclear cells (PBMCs), collected at new diagnosis, from a patient treated with antithyroid drugs. This chain links TRBV28 with TRBJ1-1, with a weak D call TRBD1 (5 bases). The source of this sequence is a woman in her twenties or thirties with Graves disease. The CDR3 protein is CASRFRGGAGNTEAFF. CDR3 bases: TGTGCCAGCAGGTTTAGGGGAGGGGCCGGTAACACTGAAGCTTTCTTT.